The 26 T cell receptor beta chains below all came from one sample that was sequenced in a study of shared clonotypes between healthy human individuals. The table came from immunoSEQ multiplex PCR; TCRdb's copy has only in-frame clones and leaves some out. Among 850,000 to 1,200,000 clones listed, about 74% were seen once. Sequencing input: memory CD4+ T cells sorted from blood. The subset is: CD45RA-negative fraction. The receptors come from a man aged 18 to 29 in good health.

This clone appeared many times. The chain recombines TRBV10-3 with TRBJ1-4; D call uncertain. Between the trimmed V and J ends, which lost 0 bases and 2 bases, there was a span of 7 bases. CDR3 length: 15 amino acids. Germline assignment: CDR1 ENHRY and CDR2 SYGVKD. The DNA for the CDR3 is TGTGCCATCAGTGAGTCTTTAGGGACTAATGAAAAACTGTTTTTT. This sequence encodes CAISESLGTNEKLFF.

This rearrangement joins TRBV5-1 to TRBJ1-1; D may be TRBD1 (5 bases). V was cut by 0 bases and J by 1 base, with 10 bases left in between. The CDR3 sequence is 15 residues long. The germline V gene encodes CDR1 SGHRS and CDR2 YFSETQ. The CDR3, as DNA: TGCGCCAGCAGCTTGGAGGCCAGGGCGAACACTGAAGCTTTCTTT. Its protein product is CASSLEARANTEAFF.

The rearrangement uses TRBV6-6 and TRBJ1-1; D is unresolved. The ends were cut back, 2 bases at V and 2 bases at J, with 9 bases in the middle. CDR3 length equals 14 residues. Germline V gene sequence: CDR1 MNHNY, CDR2 SVGAGI (reference sequence). The CDR3 region is CASSYPGFNTEAFF. The CDR3 bases are TGTGCCAGCAGTTACCCGGGGTTTAACACTGAAGCTTTCTTT.

This clone turned up a few times. This chain connects TRBV4-2 to TRBJ2-2; D uncertain. V was clipped by 1 base and J by 8 bases, with 5 bases between them. The CDR3 is made up of 12 amino acids. Germline V CDR1 and CDR2: LGHNA, YNFKEQ. The CDR3 reads CASSQVRGELFF. The CDR3 DNA reads as TGTGCCAGCAGCCAAGTGCGGGGGGAGCTGTTTTTT.

This clone has ten or more counts. The chain combines TRBV5-4 with TRBJ2-1; 10 bases are a match to TRBD1. In germline, CDR1 is SGHNT, CDR2 YYREEE (reference sequence). Unmatched junction bases numbered 7, after V lost 4 bases and J lost 6 bases. This CDR3 has 15 residues. The CDR3: CASSGSGTGVNEQFF. CDR3 nucleotides: TGTGCCAGCAGCGGCTCCGGGACAGGGGTCAATGAGCAGTTCTTC.

In its sample, this clone was seen a few times. The V call is TRBV27, the J call TRBJ2-4; D possibly corresponds to TRBD1 (7 bases). V was cut by 1 base and J by 7 bases, with 11 bases left in between. This CDR3 is built from 14 residues. The V gene's germline CDR1 is MNHEY and CDR2 SMNVEV (reference sequence). The CDR3, as DNA: TGTGCCAGCAGTTTATTGACAGGGAGGAACATTCAGTACTTC. It encodes CASSLLTGRNIQYF.

This clone was observed at least ten times. At the DNA level, this CDR3 is encoded by other sequences in the same sample as well. The chain is built from TRBV7-9 and TRBJ1-2, with D possibly matching TRBD1 (6 bases). Germline V gene sequence: CDR1 SEHNR, CDR2 FQNEAQ (reference sequence). The CDR3 has 15 amino acids. The ends were cut back, 4 bases at V and 8 bases at J, with 20 bases in the middle. The CDR3 DNA follows: TGTGCCAGCAGCTCCAGGGACGGACCCAGGGGAGGCTACACCTTC. Protein: CASSSRDGPRGGYTF.

This clone was recorded a few times. The gene calls are TRBV7-2 and TRBJ2-5; 10 nucleotides align to TRBD2. CDR1 and CDR2 from the germline V gene are SGHTA and FQGNSA. This CDR3 has 15 amino acids. Trimming cost V 6 bases and J 7 bases; bases outside gene matches: 11. As DNA, the CDR3 is TGTGCCAGCAGAGCCGGGACTAGCGCCACGGGGACCCAGTACTTC. Protein: CASRAGTSATGTQYF.

This clone was counted a single time. The chain links TRBV4-1 to TRBJ1-6; tentative D call: TRBD1 (6 bases). The CDR3 contains 17 residues. V lost 4 bases and J 3 bases, leaving 16 bases between the germline ends. The germline V gene has CDR1 MGHRA and CDR2 YSYEKL. The CDR3 is CASSLGGGRDYNSPLHF. The CDR3 nucleotides read TGCGCCAGCAGCCTAGGGGGGGGGCGCGACTATAATTCACCCCTCCACTTT.

The V and J genes are TRBV5-1 and TRBJ2-2; possibly TRBD1 for D (6 bases). Trimming removed 3 bases from V and 6 bases from J, with 12 bases in between. The CDR3 extends over 14 amino acids. Per the germline V gene, CDR1 is SGHRS and CDR2 is YFSETQ. CDR3 sequence (DNA): TGCGCCAGCAGCTACACAGGGTCCTCCGGGGAGCTGTTTTTT. This encodes CASSYTGSSGELFF.

The rearrangement joins TRBV7-9 to TRBJ1-3; possible D gene TRBD1, 6 bases. The V gene's germline CDR1 is SEHNR and CDR2 FQNEAQ (reference sequence). CDR3 length: 17 residues. Trimming pared 7 bases from V and 0 bases from J, leaving 19 bases between. CDR3 in amino acids: CASIHATGRFSGNTIYF. As DNA, the CDR3 is TGTGCCAGCATCCACGCGACAGGTCGGTTCTCTGGAAACACCATATATTTT.

This chain uses TRBV6-1 with TRBJ2-5; 11 bases map to TRBD1. The CDR3 consists of 14 residues. The J segment lost 5 bases and the V segment lost 5 bases, leaving 4 bases of the junction unmatched. Germline V lookup: CDR1 MNHNS, CDR2 SASEGT. The CDR3, as DNA: TGTGCCAGCAGTAGGACAGGGGGCCAGGAGACCCAGTACTTC. It specifies CASSRTGGQETQYF.

This clone was detected a few times. This chain uses TRBV11-2 with TRBJ2-3; 8 bases match TRBD1. Looked up from germline, CDR1 is SGHAT and CDR2 is FQNNGV. The V and J ends lost 0 bases and 7 bases, in that order; junction bases with no gene match: 9. This CDR3 spans 16 amino acids. The CDR3 coding sequence is TGTGCCAGCAGCTTAGATTTTGGCCAGGGGGCGTATACGCAGTATTTT. It encodes CASSLDFGQGAYTQYF. The full variable domain, its missing parts supplied by reference TRBV11-2 and TRBJ2-3, is EAGVAQSPRYKIIEKRQSVAFWCNPISGHATLYWYQQILGQGPKLLIQFQNNGVVDDSQLPKDRFSAERLKGVDSTLKIQPAKLEDSAVYLCASSLDFGQGAYTQYFGPGTRLTVL.

The chain has TRBV7-9 and TRBJ2-1; D may correspond to TRBD1 or TRBD2 (5 bases each). Trimming took off 5 bases at V and 4 bases at J, with 15 bases between the two ends. Per germline, CDR1 SEHNR and CDR2 FQNEAQ (reference sequence). The CDR3 extends over 15 amino acids. CDR3 sequence: CASSRGVTGYNEQFF. CDR3 bases: TGTGCCAGCAGCAGGGGAGTGACTGGGTACAATGAGCAGTTCTTC.

V usage is TRBV19 and J usage is TRBJ2-7, with D tentatively TRBD2 (5 bases). V was clipped by 6 bases and J by 0 bases, with 12 bases between them. CDR1 is LNHDA and CDR2 is SQIVND in the germline V gene (reference sequence). This CDR3 has 14 amino acids. CDR3 nucleotides: TGTGCCAGTAGACCGGACTGGGCCTCCTACGAGCAGTACTTC. Amino acids: CASRPDWASYEQYF.

In the case of this clone: Within the sample, other DNA sequences also encode this same CDR3. The rearrangement joins TRBV6-1 to TRBJ1-5; D is unresolved. Trimming left V 1 base short and J 1 base short, with 5 bases between. The CDR3 covers 14 residues. Looked up from germline, CDR1 is MNHNS and CDR2 is SASEGT. This chain's CDR3 is CASSEGGSNQPQHF. For the CDR3, the DNA is TGTGCCAGCAGTGAAGGTGGCAGCAATCAGCCCCAGCATTTT.

The DNA of the CDR3 is TGCGCCAGCAGCCAACAACAGGCAGACTATAATTCACCCCTCCACTTT. Its translation is CASSQQQADYNSPLHF. The chain joins TRBV4-3 to TRBJ1-6; tentatively, D is TRBD1 (5 bases). Trimming removed 2 bases at V and 3 bases at J, with 11 bases between. CDR1 and CDR2 from the germline V gene are LGHNA and YSLEER. The CDR3 totals 16 residues.

This clone was detected only once. CDR3 sequence reads: CASSETTNEKLFF. In DNA form, the CDR3 reads TGTGCCAGCAGTGAAACAACTAATGAAAAACTGTTTTTT. V and J are TRBV27 and TRBJ1-4; the D is unclear. Trimming took off 5 bases at V and 0 bases at J, with 4 bases between the two ends. CDR1 MNHEY and CDR2 SMNVEV come from the germline V gene (reference sequence). The CDR3 runs to 13 residues.

This clone was seen just once. The rearrangement uses TRBV4-1 and TRBJ2-7, with a possible D match to TRBD2 (7 bases). V was shortened by 4 bases and J by 2 bases, with 21 bases between the two germline ends. The V gene's germline CDR1 is MGHRA and CDR2 YSYEKL. CDR3 size: 17 residues. In nucleotides, the CDR3 is TGCGCCAGCAGCCGCGAGCCCCTGGGGGGGCGAACCTACGAGCAGTACTTC. The encoded protein is CASSREPLGGRTYEQYF.

The chain is built from TRBV6-4 and TRBJ2-7; D not certain. Trimming removed 3 bases at V and 0 bases at J, with 12 bases between. The CDR3 contains 15 residues. The germline CDR1 and CDR2 sequences are MRHNA and SNTAGT. Here the CDR3 DNA reads TGTGCCAGCAGTGAGGTTGGCAGCCCCTCCTACGAGCAGTACTTC. Its protein product is CASSEVGSPSYEQYF.

The chain carries TRBV28 and TRBJ2-7; 7 positions match TRBD1. This CDR3 is built from 15 residues. V was clipped by 5 bases and J by 0 bases; unmatched bases: 7. CDR1 MDHEN and CDR2 SYDVKM come from the germline V gene. The CDR3 DNA reads as TGTGCCAGCAGTGCTCCGGACAGGAGCTCCTACGAGCAGTACTTC. Its translation is CASSAPDRSSYEQYF.

The chain combines TRBV6-1 with TRBJ1-2; TRBD1 might be the D (5 bases). V was cut by 2 bases and J by 4 bases, with 11 bases left in between. Germline-derived CDR1 and CDR2 are MNHNS and SASEGT. The CDR3 covers 14 residues. DNA of the CDR3: TGTGCCAGCAGTGAAAGTGGGGGGACCTATGGCTACACCTTC. It translates to CASSESGGTYGYTF.

The sample holds many counts of this clone. This chain joins TRBV7-9 and TRBJ1-1; 8 nucleotides line up with TRBD1. Germline CDR1 reads SEHNR; CDR2 reads FQNEAQ (reference sequence). The CDR3 consists of 15 residues. Unmatched junction bases numbered 4, after V lost 4 bases and J lost 0 bases. For the CDR3, the DNA is TGTGCCAGCAGCTCCCAACAGGGGGTGAACACTGAAGCTTTCTTT. Protein: CASSSQQGVNTEAFF.

The chain carries TRBV25-1 and TRBJ2-5; D is undetermined. Germline values: CDR1 MGHDK, CDR2 SYGVNS. CDR3 length equals 13 residues. V lost 4 bases to trimming and J lost 5 bases, with 11 bases between them. CDR3: CASSVAALETQYF. Here the CDR3 DNA reads TGTGCCAGCAGTGTTGCGGCACTGGAGACCCAGTACTTC. Drawing the rest from reference TRBV25-1 and TRBJ2-5, the complete variable domain is EADIYQTPRYLVIGTGKKITLECSQTMGHDKMYWYQQDPGMELHLIHYSYGVNSTEKGDLSSESTVSRIRTEHFPLTLESARPSHTSQYLCASSVAALETQYFGPGTRLLVL.

V is TRBV5-1 and J is TRBJ2-3; TRBD1 aligns across 8 bases. Losses at the gene ends were 4 bases for V and 9 bases for J; bases not matched to a gene: 7. The CDR3 contains 13 residues. Germline-derived CDR1 and CDR2 are SGHRS and YFSETQ. The CDR3 DNA follows: TGCGCCAGCAGCCCAGGACAGGGATTGACGCAGTATTTT. Translating gives CASSPGQGLTQYF.

The chain has TRBV19 and TRBJ1-4; 8 nucleotides line up with TRBD1. Trimming took 9 bases from V and 8 from J; bases not matched to a gene: 8. The CDR3 runs to 13 residues. Germline V gene data show CDR1 as LNHDA and CDR2 as SQIVND (reference sequence). The CDR3 region has the DNA TGTGCCAGCGGACAGGGAATTAACGAAAAACTGTTTTTT. Its protein is CASGQGINEKLFF.